The 13 T cell receptor beta chains below all came from one sample that was sequenced in a study of shared clonotypes between healthy human individuals. Some clones are missing from TCRdb's copy, which holds only in-frame ones; the method was immunoSEQ multiplex PCR. The sample yields around 2,000,000 clones, 85% to 95% seen once. CD8 cells regarded as naive lacked CD45RO, were positively chosen for CCR7, and omitted terminally differentiated effector memory CD45RA+ cells. Sample: naive CD8+ T cells sorted from blood. These receptors came from a man aged 18 to 29 in good health.

CDR3 sequence: CASSLMGGSYNEQFF. CDR3 nucleotide sequence: TGCGCCAGCAGCTTGATGGGCGGGTCCTACAATGAGCAGTTCTTC. V usage is TRBV5-1 and J usage is TRBJ2-1; a possible D gene is TRBD2 (5 bases). Trimming stripped 1 base from V and 1 base from J, with 9 bases between. CDR1 SGHRS and CDR2 YFSETQ come from the germline V gene. This CDR3 is 15 amino acids long.

The J gene is TRBJ2-5, the V gene TRBV9; D may be TRBD2 (6 bases). CDR3 length equals 15 residues. Germline assignment: CDR1 SGDLS and CDR2 YYNGEE. V was shortened by 0 bases and J by 2 bases, with 11 bases between the two germline ends. The CDR3 spells CASSVAPGTQETQYF. CDR3 nucleotides: TGTGCCAGCAGCGTAGCCCCAGGGACTCAAGAGACCCAGTACTTC. The variable domain in full, completed from reference TRBV9 and TRBJ2-5, reads DSGVTQTPKHLITATGQRVTLRCSPRSGDLSVYWYQQSLDQGLQFLIQYYNGEERAKGNILERFSAQQFPDLHSELNLSSLELGDSALYFCASSVAPGTQETQYFGPGTRLLVL.

The V gene is TRBV2, the J gene TRBJ2-1; D is perhaps TRBD2 (6 bases). The germline gives CDR1 SNHLY, CDR2 FYNNEI. Trimming cost V 6 bases and J 8 bases, with 11 bases left between them. The CDR3 extends over 12 amino acids. This chain's CDR3 is CASSLGEDEQFF. DNA of the CDR3: TGTGCCAGCAGCCTCGGGGAGGATGAGCAGTTCTTC.

CDR3 nucleotides: TGTGCCAGCAGTTTATCGTGGGGGACAGGGGATGGCTACACCTTC. It translates to CASSLSWGTGDGYTF. The V call is TRBV27, the J call TRBJ1-2, with TRBD1 matching 10 bases. Germline V CDR1 and CDR2: MNHEY, SMNVEV (reference sequence). Trimming cost V 0 bases and J 6 bases; bases outside gene matches: 4. The CDR3 totals 15 residues.

This chain links TRBV7-9 with TRBJ2-7; no definite D call. Germline V CDR1 and CDR2: SEHNR, FQNEAQ (reference sequence). Trimming removed 5 bases at V and 3 bases at J, with 8 bases between. This CDR3 has 12 residues. This CDR3 reads CASSHNYYEQYF. In DNA form, the CDR3 reads TGTGCCAGCAGCCATAATTACTACGAGCAGTACTTC.

The gene calls are TRBV27 and TRBJ1-6, with 8 bases aligning to TRBD1. The germline gives CDR1 MNHEY, CDR2 SMNVEV (reference sequence). The CDR3 consists of 14 residues. V shed 3 bases and J 10 bases; nucleotides not matched to a gene: 5. For the CDR3, the DNA is TGTGCCAGCAGTTTCACAGGGGGGGGGTCACCCCTCCACTTT. Amino acids: CASSFTGGGSPLHF.

This chain connects TRBV27 to TRBJ2-5, with D perhaps given as TRBD1 or TRBD2 (6 bases each). With 5 bases removed from V and 4 bases from J, the gap between germline ends came to 20 bases. Germline assignment: CDR1 MNHEY and CDR2 SMNVEV (reference sequence). This CDR3 contains 16 residues. Written as DNA, the CDR3 is TGTGCCAGCAGTCGGGGGCCGGGGGCCTCTTTAGAGACCCAGTACTTC. Residues: CASSRGPGASLETQYF.

This chain connects TRBV4-1 to TRBJ1-2, with unresolved D. The CDR3 sequence is 14 residues long. Trimming removed 0 bases from V and 9 bases from J, with 14 bases in between. Germline CDR1 reads MGHRA; CDR2 reads YSYEKL. DNA of the CDR3: TGCGCCAGCAGCCAAGATCCAGCGGGAGGCAGCTACACCTTC. Amino acids: CASSQDPAGGSYTF.

The chain is built from TRBV30 and TRBJ2-7, with a possible D match to TRBD2 (5 bases). CDR3 length: 13 residues. The V end lost 4 bases, the J end lost 3 bases, and 13 bases lay between the germline ends. The germline V gene has CDR1 GTSNPN and CDR2 SVGIG (reference sequence). The CDR3 region is CAWMQLGDYEQYF. In DNA form, the CDR3 reads TGTGCCTGGATGCAGCTGGGAGACTACGAGCAGTACTTC. Complete variable domain (other parts from reference TRBV30 and TRBJ2-7): SQTIHQWPATLVQPVGSPLSLECTVEGTSNPNLYWYRQAAGRGLQLLFYSVGIGQISSEVPQNLSASRPQDRQFILSSKKLLLSDSGFYLCAWMQLGDYEQYFGPGTRLTVT.

The chain recombines TRBV6-1 with TRBJ2-7; tentative D call: TRBD2 (5 bases). CDR1 is MNHNS, CDR2 SASEGT, per germline. V gave up 4 bases and J gave up 2 bases, with 9 bases separating them. CDR3 length equals 13 residues. The CDR3 nucleotides are TGTGCCAGCAGTGTCTCCGGGGCCTACGAGCAGTACTTC. This sequence encodes CASSVSGAYEQYF.

The rearrangement joins TRBV10-3 to TRBJ2-7; D possibly corresponds to TRBD1 (6 bases). CDR3 length: 19 amino acids. V dropped 0 bases and J dropped 0 bases, with 21 bases sitting between them. The germline gives CDR1 ENHRY, CDR2 SYGVKD. CDR3 in DNA: TGTGCCATCAGTGAGTCGGTGGAAGGCGGAACAGGGAGCTCCTACGAGCAGTACTTC. This encodes CAISESVEGGTGSSYEQYF.

V is TRBV7-2 and J is TRBJ2-7, with 14 bases matching TRBD2. The CDR3 extends over 14 amino acids. Unmatched junction bases numbered 8, after V lost 11 bases and J lost 5 bases. Per the germline V gene, CDR1 is SGHTA and CDR2 is FQGNSA. CDR3 bases: TGTGCCGTTTGGACTAGCGGGGGGTTGGACGAGCAGTACTTC. As protein: CAVWTSGGLDEQYF.

The genes are TRBV30 and TRBJ1-6; D is uncertain. V was cut by 0 bases and J by 7 bases, with 7 bases left in between. Germline V CDR1 and CDR2: GTSNPN, SVGIG (reference sequence). The CDR3 is made up of 13 amino acids. Here the CDR3 reads CAWSVEQNSPLHF. CDR3 DNA: TGTGCCTGGAGTGTAGAACAGAATTCACCCCTCCACTTT.